These T cell receptor beta chains were read from a single sample in a study of shared clonotypes between healthy human individuals. TCRdb keeps only in-frame clones here, not all; method: immunoSEQ multiplex PCR. Among about 2 million clones listed, about 94% were seen once. Sequenced input: naive CD8+ T cells sorted from blood. All receptors come from a man aged 18 to 30 in good health. The CDR3 runs from the conserved cysteine through the conserved F or W. The D gene is left open where the match is weak.

.,TRBV4-3,TRBJ1-1,CASSHPTLGRDPTEAFF,TGCGCCAGCAGCCATCCCACCCTGGGACGGGATCCCACTGAAGCTTTCTTT
TRBD2,TRBV5-6,TRBJ2-7,CASSFSQREFLGEQYF,TGTGCCAGCAGCTTTTCCCAGCGGGAGTTTTTGGGAGAGCAGTACTTC
.,TRBV15,TRBJ2-5,CATSLGEQETQYF,TGTGCCACCAGCCTGGGGGAACAAGAGACCCAGTACTTC
.,TRBV7-9,TRBJ2-7,CASSPLGVPGQSYEQYF,TGTGCCAGCAGCCCACTAGGGGTTCCGGGACAATCCTACGAGCAGTACTTC
.,TRBV2,TRBJ2-3,CASSEAGRDTDTQYF,TGTGCCAGCAGTGAAGCGGGCAGGGACACAGATACGCAGTATTTT
.,TRBV12-2,TRBJ2-7,CASRLANQRDRSSSYEQYF,TGTGCAAGTCGCTTAGCCAACCAGCGTGACAGGAGTAGCTCCTACGAGCAGTACTTC
.,TRBV6-1,TRBJ1-3,CASSVSTTSGNTIYF,TGTGCCAGCAGTGTCTCCACGACTTCTGGAAACACCATATATTTT
TRBD2,TRBV11-2,TRBJ2-1,CASSLVTSGIHEQFF,TGTGCCAGCAGCTTAGTGACTAGCGGGATACATGAGCAGTTCTTC
TRBD1,TRBV27,TRBJ2-3,CASSLMPGGQGPDTQYF,TGTGCCAGCAGTTTAATGCCAGGGGGACAGGGGCCAGATACGCAGTATTTT
.,TRBV6-1,TRBJ2-1,CASSEWGLGSYNEQFF,TGTGCCAGCAGTGAATGGGGTTTAGGCTCCTACAATGAGCAGTTCTTC
TRBD2,TRBV6-1,TRBJ2-7,CASSEGTTTISYEQYF,TGTGCCAGCAGTGAGGGGACTACCACCATCTCCTACGAGCAGTACTTC
TRBD2,TRBV25-1,TRBJ2-5,CASSERELVETQYF,TGTGCCAGCAGTGAGCGGGAGCTAGTAGAGACCCAGTACTTC
TRBD2,TRBV30,TRBJ2-1,CAWSVDVAGTISYNEQFF,TGTGCCTGGAGTGTAGACGTAGCGGGAACAATCTCCTACAATGAGCAGTTCTTC
TRBD2,TRBV27,TRBJ2-7,CASSPLTSGRKEYF,TGTGCCAGCAGTCCCTTGACTAGCGGGAGGAAAGAGTACTTC
.,TRBV30,TRBJ2-5,CAWSPGADQETQYF,TGTGCCTGGAGTCCAGGAGCTGATCAAGAGACCCAGTACTTC
.,TRBV7-8,TRBJ2-7,CASSLAREQYF,TGTGCCAGCAGCTTAGCGAGGGAGCAGTACTTC
.,TRBV9,TRBJ2-3,CASSVEGGDTQYF,TGTGCCAGCAGCGTAGAAGGGGGAGATACGCAGTATTTT
.,TRBV4-1,TRBJ2-5,CASSPPGSQETQYF,TGCGCCAGCAGCCCCCCTGGCTCCCAGGAGACCCAGTACTTC
.,TRBV6-5,TRBJ2-5,CASSPLGIPETQYF,TGTGCCAGCAGCCCTCTGGGGATCCCAGAGACCCAGTACTTC
.,TRBV19,TRBJ1-1,CASSSLPERTEAFF,TGTGCCAGTAGTTCCTTACCAGAGAGGACTGAAGCTTTCTTT
.,TRBV6-6,TRBJ2-3,CASSYPEYPNTDTQYF,TGTGCCAGCAGTTATCCCGAGTATCCGAATACAGATACGCAGTATTTT
.,TRBV6-6,TRBJ1-2,CASSYWENYGYTF,TGTGCCAGCAGTTATTGGGAGAACTATGGCTACACCTTC
.,TRBV7-9,TRBJ2-5,CASSFGGETQYF,TGTGCCAGCAGCTTTGGCGGGGAGACCCAGTACTTC
TRBD1,TRBV5-1,TRBJ2-7,CASSHWTGSGEQYF,TGCGCCAGCAGCCACTGGACAGGGTCCGGCGAGCAGTACTTC
TRBD2,TRBV29-1,TRBJ2-7,CSVEGSQGLDPYEQYF,TGCAGCGTTGAAGGATCGCAAGGACTAGACCCCTACGAGCAGTACTTC
.,TRBV11-3,TRBJ1-1,CASSLPPHTEAFF,TGTGCCAGCAGCTTACCACCGCACACTGAAGCTTTCTTT
.,TRBV4-3,TRBJ2-1,CASSQDPSTGHEQFF,TGCGCCAGCAGCCAAGATCCGTCCACCGGGCATGAGCAGTTCTTC
.,TRBV6-1,TRBJ1-6,CASSTIEGVDSPLHF,TGTGCCAGCAGTACTATCGAGGGGGTGGATTCACCCCTCCACTTT
.,TRBV30,TRBJ1-5,CAWSEDSSNQPQHF,TGTGCCTGGAGTGAGGACAGTAGCAATCAGCCCCAGCATTTT
TRBD1,TRBV4-1,TRBJ2-7,CASSQGGTGIDEQYF,TGCGCCAGCAGCCAAGGGGGGACAGGGATTGACGAGCAGTACTTC
TRBD2,TRBV19,TRBJ2-1,CASSLIAGVPLNEQFF,TGTGCCAGTAGTTTAATAGCGGGAGTCCCCCTCAATGAGCAGTTCTTC
TRBD2,TRBV23-1,TRBJ2-4,CASSPGRGDKNIQYF,TGCGCCAGCTCCCCCGGGCGGGGGGACAAAAACATTCAGTACTTC
.,TRBV5-8,TRBJ2-3,CASSLAGGHTDTQYF,TGTGCCAGCAGCTTGGCCGGGGGACACACAGATACGCAGTATTTT
TRBD1,TRBV29-1,TRBJ1-1,CSVFPVGTGIWNTEAFF,TGCAGCGTTTTCCCTGTAGGGACAGGAATATGGAACACTGAAGCTTTCTTT
.,TRBV13,TRBJ2-5,CASSFMGRETQYF,TGTGCCAGCAGCTTCATGGGTCGGGAGACCCAGTACTTC
.,TRBV29-1,TRBJ2-7,CSVEGLGEQYF,TGCAGCGTTGAGGGCTTGGGGGAGCAGTACTTC
.,TRBV7-9,TRBJ1-6,CASSGNSPLHF,TGTGCCAGCAGCGGCAATTCACCCCTCCACTTT
TRBD1,TRBV9,TRBJ1-2,CASSSPGQGNYGYTF,TGTGCCAGCAGCTCCCCGGGACAGGGGAACTATGGCTACACCTTC
TRBD1,TRBV12-5,TRBJ1-5,CASGLVGQGVNQPQHF,TGTGCTAGTGGTTTGGTCGGACAGGGGGTCAATCAGCCCCAGCATTTT
.,TRBV5-5,TRBJ1-4,CASSLAAGLTNEKLFF,TGTGCCAGCAGCTTGGCTGCAGGGTTAACTAATGAAAAACTGTTTTTT
TRBD2,TRBV7-8,TRBJ2-2,CASSLGEGQGLGTGELFF,TGTGCCAGCAGCTTAGGGGAGGGGCAGGGTCTAGGCACCGGGGAGCTGTTTTTT